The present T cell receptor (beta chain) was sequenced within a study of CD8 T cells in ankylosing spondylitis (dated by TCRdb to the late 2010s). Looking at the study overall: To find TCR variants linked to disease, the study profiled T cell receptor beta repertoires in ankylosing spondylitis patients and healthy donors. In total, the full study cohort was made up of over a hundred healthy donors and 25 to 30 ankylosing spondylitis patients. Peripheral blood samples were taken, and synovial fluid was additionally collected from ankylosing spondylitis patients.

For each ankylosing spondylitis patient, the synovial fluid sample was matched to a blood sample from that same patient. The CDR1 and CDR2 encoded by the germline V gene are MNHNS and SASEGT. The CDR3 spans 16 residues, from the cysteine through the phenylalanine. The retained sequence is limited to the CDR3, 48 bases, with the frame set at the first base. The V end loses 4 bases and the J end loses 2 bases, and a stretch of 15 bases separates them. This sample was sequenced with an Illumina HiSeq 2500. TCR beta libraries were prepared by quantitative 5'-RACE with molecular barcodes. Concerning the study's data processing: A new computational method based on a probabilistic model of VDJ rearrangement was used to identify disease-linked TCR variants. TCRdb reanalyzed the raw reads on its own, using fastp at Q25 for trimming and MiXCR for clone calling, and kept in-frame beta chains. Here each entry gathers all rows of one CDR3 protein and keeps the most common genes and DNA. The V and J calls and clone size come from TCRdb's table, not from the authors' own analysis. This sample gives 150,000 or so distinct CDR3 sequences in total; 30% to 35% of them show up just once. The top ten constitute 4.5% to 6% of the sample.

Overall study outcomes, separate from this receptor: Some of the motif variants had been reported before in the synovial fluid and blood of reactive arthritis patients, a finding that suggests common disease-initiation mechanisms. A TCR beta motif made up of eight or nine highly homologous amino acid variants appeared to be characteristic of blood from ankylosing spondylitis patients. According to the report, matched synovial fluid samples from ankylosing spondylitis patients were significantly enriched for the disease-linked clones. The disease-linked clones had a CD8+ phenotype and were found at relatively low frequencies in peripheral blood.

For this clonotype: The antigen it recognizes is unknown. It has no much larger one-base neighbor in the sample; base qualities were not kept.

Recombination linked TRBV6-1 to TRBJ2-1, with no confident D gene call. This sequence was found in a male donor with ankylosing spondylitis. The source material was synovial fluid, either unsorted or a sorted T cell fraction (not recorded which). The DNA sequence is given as TGTGCCAGCAGTGTTTCCGGGCGTCGACCCTACAATGAGCAGTTCTTC. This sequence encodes CASSVSGRRPYNEQFF.